The 20 T cell receptor beta chains reported below all come from one sample, sequenced in a study of glioma-infiltrating T cells. Using RNA template, CDR3s of TCR alpha and beta were amplified with iRepertoire arm-PCR. From the multiplex PCR reads, TCRdb called clonotypes with MiXCR, one entry per CDR3 protein. The table shows roughly 190,000 distinct CDR3 sequences, with over 30% occurring only once. Specimen: glioma tissue, nonneoplastic brain tissue, or PBMCs (not recorded which). The receptors were gathered from a human donor with low-grade glioma or glioblastoma, undergoing nonglioma brain surgery, or in good health (not recorded which).

Many counts were recorded for this clonotype. The J gene is TRBJ2-1, the V gene TRBV14; 14 bases match TRBD2. The germline gives CDR1 SGHDN, CDR2 FVKESK. The CDR3 covers 17 residues. With 3 bases clipped from V and 7 bases from J, the junction kept 8 bases outside the gene matches. CDR3 sequence (DNA): TGTGCCAGCAGCCAGGGACTAGCGGGAGCGAGAAGGAATGAGCAGTTCTTC. Amino acid sequence: CASSQGLAGARRNEQFF.

Comment on this clonotype: Given the absence of the conserved phenylalanine or tryptophan at the CDR3 end, a read error is likely. No DNA is shown, since the ends of the CDR3 on it are uncertain; the CDR3 is the one TCRdb lists. This chain connects TRBV20-1 to TRBJ2-1; the table's D call, TRBD1, has no DNA check behind it. The CDR3 extends over 13 residues, inclusive of both ends. Germline V gene lookup returns CDR1 DFQATT and CDR2 SNEGSKA (reference sequence). The CDR3 reads CSATRTLKDEKLL.

About this clonotype: A much larger clone differs from this one at a single base, so this may be a read error. The chain has TRBV12-3 or TRBV12-4 and TRBJ1-5; D gene uncertain. This CDR3 is 13 amino acids long. CDR3: CASSFGQNQPKHF. The CDR3 coding sequence is TGTGCCAGCAGTTTCGGGCAAAATCAGCCCAAGCATTTT.

The chain recombines TRBV6-9 with TRBJ2-7; TRBD2 matches at 7 bases. The J segment lost 10 bases and the V segment lost 3 bases, leaving 9 bases of the junction unmatched. This CDR3 contains 13 residues. Germline V CDR1 and CDR2: MNHGY, SVAAGI. This CDR3 reads CASSYYSGNFQYF. The DNA for the CDR3 is TGTGCCAGCAGTTACTACAGCGGGAACTTCCAGTACTTC.

In its sample, this clonotype was seen many times. J is TRBJ1-1 and V is TRBV29-1; 7 positions match TRBD1. The junction had 3 bases not matched to a gene; V was cut back by 4 bases and J by 1 base. CDR3 length equals 13 residues. Germline V gene lookup returns CDR1 SQVTM and CDR2 ANQGSEA. The CDR3 DNA is TGCAGCGTTGCCCCAGGGGGGAACACTGAAGCTTTCTTT. Translation gives CSVAPGGNTEAFF.

This clonotype showed up many times. This chain links TRBV28 with TRBJ2-1, with D possibly being TRBD1 (5 bases). From germline, CDR1 is MDHEN and CDR2 SYDVKM. The CDR3 is 15 amino acids. V was trimmed by 3 bases and J by 0 bases, leaving 9 bases between them. This CDR3 reads CASSFGAVSYNEQFF. CDR3 DNA sequence: TGTGCCAGCAGTTTTGGGGCAGTCTCCTACAATGAGCAGTTCTTC.

The sample holds many counts of this clonotype. The CDR3 region has the DNA TGTGCCAGCAGCTTTCCACAGTCCCCCCACACTGAAGCTTTCTTT. Its translation: CASSFPQSPHTEAFF. The V gene is TRBV7-9, the J gene TRBJ1-1; D is unclear. V shed 3 bases and J shed 3 bases, with 14 bases lying between them. The germline V gene encodes CDR1 SEHNR and CDR2 FQNEAQ (reference sequence). This CDR3 contains 15 residues.

This clonotype was seen ten or more times. This sequence joins TRBV20-1 and TRBJ2-7; 10 positions agree with TRBD1. Germline lookup yields CDR1 DFQATT and CDR2 SNEGSKA (reference sequence). Germline trimming cut 6 bases from V and 6 bases from J; bases unmatched to any gene: 11. The length of the CDR3 is 14 residues. The CDR3 DNA reads TGCAGTGCCCAGCGGGGACAGGGGATCCCCGAGCAGTACTTC. Its protein product is CSAQRGQGIPEQYF.

This clonotype appeared many times. The CDR3 spells CASSYSTGGSGQPQHF. The CDR3 region has the DNA TGTGCCAGCAGCTACTCTACAGGGGGCTCTGGGCAGCCCCAGCATTTT. The chain uses TRBV7-2 and TRBJ1-5; the match to TRBD1 covers 9 bases. Losses at the gene ends were 4 bases for V and 7 bases for J; bases not matched to a gene: 11. The CDR3 length is 16 residues. CDR1 and CDR2 (germline): SGHTA, FQGNSA.

In this sample, this clonotype turned up once. A much more abundant neighbour one base away suggests this may be a read error. The conserved closing phenylalanine or tryptophan is absent in this CDR3, likely reflecting a read error. The chain couples TRBV12-3 or TRBV12-4 to TRBJ1-6, with a tentative D call TRBD1 (6 bases). CDR3 size: 13 residues. The germline V and J ends were trimmed by 9 bases and 7 bases, with 13 bases remaining between them. CDR3 sequence (DNA): TGTGCCAGTAACCGGGACATGAATTCACCCCTCCACCTT. It is translated as CASNRDMNSPLHL.

Points on this clonotype: Since the CDR3 does not end with the conserved phenylalanine or tryptophan, this likely comes from a read error. The chain recombines TRBV6-2 or TRBV6-3 with TRBJ1-2; D unresolved. Trimming removed 5 bases from V and 8 bases from J, with 12 bases in between. Germline lookup yields CDR1 MNHEY and CDR2 SVGEGT. The CDR3 loop spans 12 amino acids. CDR3 region: CASSPHNGGYTS. The CDR3 region has the DNA TGTGCCAGCAGTCCCCATAACGGCGGCTACACCTCC.

This clonotype has ten or more counts. CDR3: CAIRPGSGEKLFF. The CDR3 DNA follows: TGTGCCATCCGCCCGGGGTCGGGTGAAAAACTGTTTTTT. The V gene is TRBV7-9, the J gene TRBJ1-4; D gene ambiguous. V gave up 10 bases and J gave up 7 bases, with 16 bases separating them. CDR3 length: 13 residues. CDR1 and CDR2 from the germline V gene are SEHNR and FQNEAQ (reference sequence).

The gene calls are TRBV7-8 and TRBJ2-7; 11 bases are shared with TRBD1. Germline V CDR1 and CDR2: SGHVS, FQNEAQ. The CDR3 length is 15 residues. Trimming cost V 5 bases and J 2 bases; bases outside gene matches: 5. The CDR3 DNA reads as TGTGCCAGCAGCCTCCGGGACAGGGGGGCCTACGAGCAGTACTTC. Protein: CASSLRDRGAYEQYF.

Only one count was recorded for this clonotype. The chain carries TRBV5-1 and TRBJ2-1; 11 nucleotides line up with TRBD2. V shed 5 bases, J shed 2 bases, and the junction held 9 bases outside the gene matches. The CDR3 spans 17 residues. The germline V gene has CDR1 SGHRS and CDR2 YFSETQ. Written as DNA, the CDR3 is TGCGCCAGCAGATGGACCGGGACTAGCGGAGCCTACAATGAGCAGTTCTTC. Its protein is CASRWTGTSGAYNEQFF.

In its sample, this clonotype was seen a few times. The gene calls are TRBV27 and TRBJ2-3; D not certain. CDR1 and CDR2 (germline): MNHEY, SMNVEV (reference sequence). V lost 10 bases, J lost 2 bases, and 13 bases lay in between. The CDR3 runs to 13 residues. The CDR3 spells CATAHDPTDTQYF. In nucleotides, the CDR3 is TGTGCCACCGCCCACGACCCCACAGATACGCAGTATTTT.

Written as DNA, the CDR3 is TGTGCCAGCAGTGACTGGACTAGCGGGAGCTACAATGAGCAGTTCTTC. Translating it yields CASSDWTSGSYNEQFF. This sequence joins TRBV2 and TRBJ2-1, with 13 bases that match TRBD2. The V gene end was trimmed by 3 bases and the J gene end by 3 bases; junction bases not matched to a gene: 2. The germline V gene has CDR1 SNHLY and CDR2 FYNNEI. This CDR3 has 16 amino acids.

This clonotype was found many times. The rearrangement uses TRBV25-1 and TRBJ2-3; 8 nucleotides match TRBD2. Germline CDR1 MGHDK, CDR2 SYGVNS. The CDR3 totals 14 residues. Trimming at V came to 7 bases and at J to 2 bases, leaving 5 bases not matched to a gene. The CDR3 sequence is CASMEREFTDTQYF. In DNA form, the CDR3 reads TGTGCCAGCATGGAGCGGGAGTTCACAGATACGCAGTATTTT.

The chain couples TRBV2 to TRBJ2-7, with D perhaps matching TRBD2 (6 bases). The CDR3 covers 13 residues. Germline V gives CDR1 SNHLY, CDR2 FYNNEI. Trimming pared 5 bases from V and 2 bases from J, leaving 10 bases between. For the CDR3, the DNA is TGTGCCAGCAGTAGCGGACTAACCTACGAGCAGTACTTC. Translated, it gives CASSSGLTYEQYF.

This clonotype was found many times. The V and J genes are TRBV28 and TRBJ2-7; 9 positions match TRBD1. The V gene's germline CDR1 is MDHEN and CDR2 SYDVKM. This CDR3 has 14 residues. J was trimmed by 1 base and V by 7 bases; bases with no gene match: 5. The DNA for the CDR3 is TGTGCCAGCAACTGGGACAGGGATTCCTACGAGCAGTACTTC. It translates to CASNWDRDSYEQYF.

A remark on this clonotype: Germline is not matched at one junction end, which may reflect a read error. The chain links TRBV6-2 or TRBV6-3 to TRBJ2-7; D is undetermined. CDR3 length: 13 amino acids. Germline V gene data show CDR1 as MNHEY and CDR2 as SVGEGT. CDR3 amino acids: CAISNPDAYEQYF. CDR3 DNA sequence: TGTGCCATCAGTAACCCGGATGCCTACGAGCAGTACTTC.